The 24 T cell receptor beta chains below all came from one sample that was sequenced in a study of regulatory T cells in long-lasting Graves disease. Through Arm-PCR of CDR3 regions and iRepertoire HTBI primers, TCR beta libraries were built. TCRdb called the multiplex PCR reads again in MiXCR, with one record for every CDR3 protein. The sample has 350,000 to 450,000 distinct CDR3 sequences, 15% seen once; the top ten hold about 8%. Time point given: newly diagnosed GD, antithyroid drugs for less than 3 months. RNA from PBMCs was the source of the TCR library. Separately, the same data were catalogued under a study of T cells in Graves' hyperthyroidism and ophthalmopathy.

Here the sequenced sample was peripheral blood mononuclear cells (PBMCs), taken at new diagnosis, from a patient treated with antithyroid drugs. These receptor sequences come from a woman aged 40 to 50 with Graves disease.

J is TRBJ2-3 and V is TRBV2; 11 bases fit TRBD2. Germline V gene lookup returns CDR1 SNHLY and CDR2 FYNNEI. This CDR3 spans 16 amino acids. V shed 1 base and J 3 bases; nucleotides not matched to a gene: 3. DNA for the CDR3: TGTGCCAGCAGTGAAGGGAGGACTAGCGGGACAGATACGCAGTATTTT. Translation: CASSEGRTSGTDTQYF.

This clonotype was counted only a few times. The chain joins TRBV28 to TRBJ2-7; 7 bases align to TRBD2. Unmatched junction bases numbered 10, after V lost 5 bases and J lost 12 bases. The CDR3 contains 12 residues. The germline V gene has CDR1 MDHEN and CDR2 SYDVKM. Here the CDR3 reads CASSQEQLAPYF. The CDR3 bases are TGTGCCAGCAGTCAAGAACAACTAGCGCCGTACTTC.

This clonotype was observed many times. This sequence joins TRBV6-2 or TRBV6-3 and TRBJ2-7; the D is unclear. V was clipped by 5 bases and J by 4 bases, with 21 bases between them. The length of the CDR3 is 16 residues. Per the germline V gene, CDR1 is MNHEY and CDR2 is SVGEGT. CDR3 sequence: CASSPPGWALTYEQYF. In nucleotides, the CDR3 is TGTGCCAGCAGTCCGCCAGGTTGGGCCTTGACGTACGAGCAGTACTTC.

The table lists this clonotype with a few counts. The V call is TRBV29-1, the J call TRBJ2-1; TRBD2 matches 10 bases. V lost 3 bases and J lost 4; bases outside the gene matches: 9. The CDR3 has 16 amino acids. The V gene's germline CDR1 is SQVTM and CDR2 ANQGSEA. This CDR3 reads CSVDGSGRLRYNEQFF. CDR3 bases: TGCAGCGTTGATGGTAGCGGGAGGTTGAGGTACAATGAGCAGTTCTTC.

This clonotype was observed at least ten times. The chain couples TRBV2 to TRBJ2-7, with D perhaps matching TRBD2 (5 bases). Deletions cut 4 bases from V and 7 bases from J, with 11 bases between. This CDR3 has 12 amino acids. Looked up from germline, CDR1 is SNHLY and CDR2 is FYNNEI. CDR3 nucleotides: TGTGCCAGCAGTGGGGAACGGGATGAGCAGTACTTC. Translated, it gives CASSGERDEQYF.

This clonotype was picked up many times. This chain links TRBV2 with TRBJ2-1, with 7 bases lining up with TRBD2. There are 14 residues in the CDR3. The germline V gene has CDR1 SNHLY and CDR2 FYNNEI. After removal of 3 bases from V and 13 bases from J, the junction contained 12 bases not matched to a gene. The CDR3 DNA follows: TGTGCCAGCAGTGAGCTCGAGGGAGGGCCGGATCAGTTCTTC. Translated, it gives CASSELEGGPDQFF.

This chain connects TRBV6-5 to TRBJ2-5, with 11 nucleotides matching TRBD2. The CDR3 sequence is 18 residues long. CDR1 and CDR2 (germline): MNHEY, SVGAGI. Trimming at V came to 4 bases and at J to 4 bases, leaving 14 bases not matched to a gene. The CDR3 nucleotides are TGTGCCAGCAGTTTCGGGGAGAATAGCGGGAGGGCTTTAGAGACCCAGTACTTC. Its translation: CASSFGENSGRALETQYF.

This clonotype was seen many times. The rearrangement joins TRBV12-3 or TRBV12-4 to TRBJ1-6; maybe TRBD1 (6 bases). V dropped 3 bases and J dropped 5 bases, with 11 bases sitting between them. The CDR3 runs 15 residues. CDR3 DNA: TGTGCCAGCAGTTTGGGGGACATACATAATTCACCCCTCCACTTT. Protein sequence: CASSLGDIHNSPLHF.

This clonotype was picked up many times. The gene calls are TRBV7-3 and TRBJ2-5, with D unresolved. The V gene's germline CDR1 is SGHTA and CDR2 FQGTGA. V lost 5 bases and J 2 bases, leaving 12 bases between the germline ends. This CDR3 has 14 residues. This CDR3 reads CASSVGTGQETQYF. DNA for the CDR3: TGTGCCAGCAGCGTAGGTACCGGGCAAGAGACCCAGTACTTC.

The chain uses TRBV6-5 and TRBJ2-5, with unresolved D. The CDR3 covers 12 residues. The germline V and J ends were trimmed by 0 bases and 5 bases, with 4 bases remaining between them. Germline V lookup: CDR1 MNHEY, CDR2 SVGAGI. The CDR3 spells CASSYSTETQYF. The CDR3 nucleotides are TGTGCCAGCAGTTACTCGACTGAGACCCAGTACTTC.

The chain's CDR3 is CSARENRDGDYGYTF. The CDR3 DNA follows: TGCAGTGCTAGAGAAAACCGGGACGGGGATTATGGCTACACCTTC. The rearrangement uses TRBV20-1 and TRBJ1-2; TRBD1 is a possible D gene (5 bases). Per germline, CDR1 DFQATT and CDR2 SNEGSKA (reference sequence). Trimming removed 0 bases from V and 5 bases from J, with 16 bases in between. This CDR3 has 15 amino acids.

Ten or more counts support this clonotype. V usage is TRBV18 and J usage is TRBJ1-4; 9 nucleotides line up with TRBD1. The CDR3 covers 19 residues. J lost 0 bases, V lost 4 bases, and 12 bases had no gene match. Looked up from germline, CDR1 is KGHSH and CDR2 is LQKENI. CDR3 DNA sequence: TGTGCCAGCTCACTATTGGACAGGGGCTCGACTGCAACTAATGAAAAACTGTTTTTT. Amino acid sequence: CASSLLDRGSTATNEKLFF.

This clonotype was recorded at least ten times. The chain has TRBV19 and TRBJ2-7; the D gene is possibly TRBD1 (5 bases). V lost 2 bases and J lost 4, with 15 bases in between. Germline V lookup: CDR1 LNHDA, CDR2 SQIVND (reference sequence). The CDR3 is made up of 15 amino acids. CDR3: CASSISSTGWYEQYF. The CDR3 region has the DNA TGTGCCAGTAGTATAAGTAGTACAGGATGGTACGAGCAGTACTTC.

This clonotype has just a few counts. This chain uses TRBV6-5 with TRBJ1-1, with D perhaps TRBD1 (6 bases). This CDR3 is built from 12 residues. V was trimmed by 0 bases and J by 7 bases, leaving 6 bases between them. From germline, CDR1 is MNHEY and CDR2 SVGAGI. DNA for the CDR3: TGTGCCAGCAGTTACTCGACAGGTGAAGCTTTCTTT. Translation: CASSYSTGEAFF.

A word on this clonotype: A read error is likely, as this CDR3 ends without the conserved phenylalanine or tryptophan. The limits of the CDR3 on the DNA are not certain, so only TCRdb's listed CDR3 is given. The gene calls are TRBV7-9 and TRBJ2-2; the DNA was not compared with TRBD2, the D call given in the table. The CDR3 length is 17 residues, termini included. Germline-derived CDR1 and CDR2 are SEHNR and FQNEAQ (reference sequence). The CDR3 is CASSSYRGTSGTGERFL.

This clonotype was seen many times. The chain joins TRBV7-3 to TRBJ2-5, with D possibly being TRBD2 (5 bases). The CDR3 length is 13 residues. The V end was cut by 6 bases, the J end by 1 base, with 9 bases between. Germline V gene data show CDR1 as SGHTA and CDR2 as FQGTGA. The CDR3 sequence: CASSSTIQETQYF. The CDR3 DNA follows: TGTGCCAGCAGTTCGACTATCCAAGAGACCCAGTACTTC.

This clonotype has ten or more counts. The V call is TRBV28, the J call TRBJ2-7; maybe TRBD2 (7 bases). V was trimmed by 6 bases and J by 2 bases, leaving 11 bases between them. The CDR3 has 13 amino acids. The germline V gene has CDR1 MDHEN and CDR2 SYDVKM. The CDR3 spells CASRGGVTYEQYF. DNA of the CDR3: TGTGCCAGCAGAGGGGGGGTAACCTACGAGCAGTACTTC.

This clonotype was recorded at least ten times. The J gene is TRBJ2-7, the V gene TRBV4-1, with 14 bases aligning to TRBD2. Germline CDR1 and CDR2: MGHRA and YSYEKL. The trim removed 4 bases at V and 6 bases at J, leaving 8 bases unmatched. The CDR3 has 16 residues. Here the CDR3 reads CASSPTSGRALSEQYF. The CDR3 DNA sequence: TGCGCCAGCAGCCCGACTAGCGGGAGGGCTCTTTCCGAGCAGTACTTC.

Worth noting for this clonotype: A read error may explain this, as a much larger clone is one base away. The rearrangement uses TRBV20-1 and TRBJ1-1; tentatively, D is TRBD1 (6 bases). The CDR3 has 16 residues. Germline lookup yields CDR1 DFQATT and CDR2 SNEGSKA (reference sequence). CDR3 nucleotides: TGCAGTGCTAGAGATCGGCAGGGGTTTATGAACACTGAAGCTTCCTTT. Translating gives CSARDRQGFMNTEASF.

This clonotype was picked up many times. V and J are TRBV19 and TRBJ1-2, with D possibly matching TRBD1 (6 bases). CDR3 length equals 13 residues. Looked up from germline, CDR1 is LNHDA and CDR2 is SQIVND (reference sequence). Trimming removed 8 bases from V and 0 bases from J, with 10 bases in between. Written as DNA, the CDR3 is TGTGCCAGTGGACAGTCCTCTAACTATGGCTACACCTTC. This encodes CASGQSSNYGYTF.

Ten or more counts support this clonotype. The CDR3 sequence: CASSENFGNQPQHF. CDR3 nucleotides: TGTGCCAGCAGCGAGAACTTCGGCAATCAGCCCCAGCATTTT. The gene calls are TRBV27 and TRBJ1-5, with D hard to call. The CDR3 is 14 residues long. CDR1 and CDR2 from the germline V gene are MNHEY and SMNVEV (reference sequence). With 6 bases removed from V and 2 bases from J, the gap between germline ends came to 11 bases.

Notes on this clonotype: A much larger clone differs from this one at a single base, so this may be a read error. This chain joins TRBV3-1 and TRBJ2-2, with D perhaps TRBD2 (6 bases). V gave up 1 base and J gave up 4 bases, with 10 bases separating them. CDR3 size: 15 residues. The germline gives CDR1 LGHDT, CDR2 YNNKEL (reference sequence). The CDR3 nucleotides are TGTGCCAGCAGCCAAGGTGGAGGGAGCACCGGGGAGCTGTTTTTT. Residues: CASSQGGGSTGELFF. The variable domain in full, completed from reference TRBV3-1 and TRBJ2-2, reads DTAVSQTPKYLVTQMGNDKSIKCEQNLGHDTMYWYKQDSKKFLKIMFSYNNKELIINETVPNRFSPKSPDKAHLNLHINSLELGDSAVYFCASSQGGGSTGELFFGEGSRLTVL.

This clonotype was picked up a small number of times. The rearrangement links TRBV5-1 to TRBJ2-1; 9 positions agree with TRBD2. Germline loops: CDR1 SGHRS, CDR2 YFSETQ. V was clipped by 4 bases and J by 7 bases; unmatched bases: 9. The CDR3 has 15 amino acids. This chain's CDR3 is CASSVAGAGGNEQFF. CDR3 bases: TGCGCCAGCAGCGTAGCGGGAGCCGGGGGAAATGAGCAGTTCTTC.

The genes are TRBV7-6 and TRBJ2-7; TRBD1 or TRBD2 may be the D gene (6 bases each). Germline V gene sequence: CDR1 SGHVS, CDR2 FNYEAQ. V was pared by 3 bases and J by 5 bases, with 29 bases between. The CDR3 covers 19 residues. The CDR3 region is CASSFSPGSEEGGGHEQYF. The CDR3 nucleotides read TGTGCCAGCAGCTTTAGTCCCGGATCCGAGGAGGGGGGAGGCCACGAGCAGTACTTC.